Below, 32 T cell receptor beta chains from the same sample are listed, as sequenced in a study of cytomegalovirus exposure and HLA in healthy donors. Primers: 60 Vbeta forward and 13 Jbeta reverse. The table came from immunoSEQ multiplex PCR; TCRdb's copy has only in-frame clones and leaves some out. The sample has 110,000 or so clones, approximately 80% seen once. Sequences were obtained from PBMCs. Receptors originate from a man aged 35 to 55 in good health and CMV-seronegative.

J is TRBJ2-1 and V is TRBV5-1, with TRBD1 identical over 7 bases. This CDR3 has 15 amino acids. From germline, CDR1 is SGHRS and CDR2 YFSETQ. Trimming at V came to 4 bases and at J to 5 bases, leaving 9 bases not matched to a gene. In nucleotides, the CDR3 is TGCGCCAGCAGCCTGCTGGACAGGCCCCACAATGAGCAGTTCTTC. Translation: CASSLLDRPHNEQFF.

This chain joins TRBV7-9 and TRBJ1-2; the match to TRBD1 covers 9 bases. V lost 3 bases and J lost 7; bases outside the gene matches: 6. Germline V gives CDR1 SEHNR, CDR2 FQNEAQ (reference sequence). This CDR3 comprises 14 residues. The CDR3: CASSFRDRVSGYTF. CDR3 in DNA: TGTGCCAGCAGCTTCCGGGACAGGGTTTCTGGCTACACCTTC. The full variable domain, rest sourced from reference TRBV7-9 and TRBJ1-2, is DTGVSQNPRHKITKRGQNVTFRCDPISEHNRLYWYRQTLGQGPEFLTYFQNEAQLEKSRLLSDRFSAERPKGSFSTLEIQRTEQGDSAMYLCASSFRDRVSGYTFGSGTRLTVV.

The gene calls are TRBV9 and TRBJ2-2; D may be TRBD1 (6 bases). The CDR3 has 15 amino acids. Germline-derived CDR1 and CDR2 are SGDLS and YYNGEE. V was shortened by 0 bases and J by 4 bases, with 10 bases between the two germline ends. The CDR3 protein is CASSVDRVGTGELFF. The CDR3 bases are TGTGCCAGCAGCGTAGACAGGGTCGGCACCGGGGAGCTGTTTTTT. The whole variable domain, remainder taken from reference TRBV9 and TRBJ2-2, is DSGVTQTPKHLITATGQRVTLRCSPRSGDLSVYWYQQSLDQGLQFLIQYYNGEERAKGNILERFSAQQFPDLHSELNLSSLELGDSALYFCASSVDRVGTGELFFGEGSRLTVL.

This clone was observed a single time. The chain links TRBV11-1 to TRBJ2-5; the match to TRBD2 covers 7 bases. Germline values: CDR1 SGHAT, CDR2 FQDESV (reference sequence). The CDR3 loop spans 15 amino acids. Trimming took 7 bases from V and 1 from J; bases not matched to a gene: 9. The DNA of the CDR3 is TGTGCCAGCACCTCTGAAGAGCGGGGCCAAGAGACCCAGTACTTC. Protein product: CASTSEERGQETQYF.

The chain couples TRBV2 to TRBJ1-5; TRBD1 matches 8 bases. V lost 5 bases to trimming and J lost 6 bases; unmatched junction nucleotides: 9. CDR3 size: 15 residues. Per germline, CDR1 SNHLY and CDR2 FYNNEI. In nucleotides, the CDR3 is TGTGCCAGCAGTCCCGGACAGGGCCCGACTCAGCCCCAGCATTTT. It encodes CASSPGQGPTQPQHF.

The chain recombines TRBV6-5 with TRBJ1-3; D perhaps matches TRBD1 (6 bases). The V end was cut by 2 bases, the J end by 3 bases, with 8 bases between. Per germline, CDR1 MNHEY and CDR2 SVGAGI. The CDR3 loop spans 14 amino acids. CDR3: CASSYQGLGNTIYF. In DNA form, the CDR3 reads TGTGCCAGCAGTTACCAGGGGCTTGGAAACACCATATATTTT.

Only a few counts were recorded for this clone. The chain couples TRBV19 to TRBJ2-7; TRBD2 is a possible D gene (6 bases). CDR1 and CDR2 from the germline V gene are LNHDA and SQIVND (reference sequence). The CDR3 has 15 residues. The ends were cut back, 0 bases at V and 0 bases at J, with 9 bases in the middle. Written as DNA, the CDR3 is TGTGCCAGTAGTATAGATGCGGGGTCCTCCTACGAGCAGTACTTC. Encoded protein: CASSIDAGSSYEQYF. The whole variable domain, remainder taken from reference TRBV19 and TRBJ2-7, is DGGITQSPKYLFRKEGQNVTLSCEQNLNHDAMYWYRQDPGQGLRLIYYSQIVNDFQKGDIAEGYSVSREKKESFPLTVTSAQKNPTAFYLCASSIDAGSSYEQYFGPGTRLTVT.

The chain joins TRBV15 to TRBJ2-1, with D perhaps TRBD2 (5 bases). V lost 5 bases, J lost 2 bases, and 10 bases lay in between. The germline CDR1 and CDR2 sequences are LNHNV and YYDKDF (reference sequence). CDR3 length equals 14 residues. The CDR3 protein is CATSAPGTYNEQFF. In nucleotides, the CDR3 is TGTGCCACCAGCGCCCCCGGGACCTACAATGAGCAGTTCTTC.

The rearrangement links TRBV28 to TRBJ2-7, with TRBD1 matching 8 bases. V was pared by 6 bases and J by 12 bases, with 22 bases of the junction left unmatched. The germline CDR1 and CDR2 sequences are MDHEN and SYDVKM. CDR3 size: 16 residues. The CDR3 nucleotides are TGTGCCAGCAGGGCCACCACCCGGGGACAGGTCTCGGGGGTGTACTTC. Protein: CASRATTRGQVSGVYF.

The DNA of the CDR3 is TGTGCCAGCAGCGACTGGAGGGGGACAGGGGGTAATCAGCCCCAGCATTTT. It translates to CASSDWRGTGGNQPQHF. The V call is TRBV2, the J call TRBJ1-5, with 11 bases lining up with TRBD1. Losses at the gene ends were 6 bases for V and 4 bases for J; bases not matched to a gene: 11. Germline-derived CDR1 and CDR2 are SNHLY and FYNNEI. This CDR3 region has 17 residues.

The chain employs TRBV5-1 and TRBJ1-6; D gene unclear. Deletions cut 5 bases from V and 0 bases from J, with 15 bases between. There are 17 residues in the CDR3. CDR1 is SGHRS and CDR2 is YFSETQ in the germline V gene. For the CDR3, the DNA is TGCGCCAGCAGTACTCAGACGGGAAGCTCCTATAATTCACCCCTCCACTTT. Amino acid sequence: CASSTQTGSSYNSPLHF.

This clone came up once. The J gene is TRBJ1-4, the V gene TRBV15, with no clear D. CDR3 length: 16 amino acids. Germline values: CDR1 LNHNV, CDR2 YYDKDF (reference sequence). Trimming cost V 1 base and J 0 bases, with 9 bases left between them. This chain's CDR3 is CATSRVGFATNEKLFF. In nucleotides, the CDR3 is TGTGCCACCAGCAGAGTCGGGTTTGCAACTAATGAAAAACTGTTTTTT.

This chain connects TRBV7-7 to TRBJ2-7; TRBD1 matches 10 bases. The germline gives CDR1 SSHAT, CDR2 FNYEAQ (reference sequence). There are 15 residues in the CDR3. J gave up 1 base and V 5 bases, and 5 bases lay outside the gene matches. CDR3 sequence: CASSLWGQGSYEQYF. CDR3 DNA: TGTGCCAGCAGCCTCTGGGGACAGGGGTCCTACGAGCAGTACTTC.

J is TRBJ1-5 and V is TRBV15; no clear D. The CDR3 has 13 residues. Looked up from germline, CDR1 is LNHNV and CDR2 is YYDKDF (reference sequence). Trimming shortened V by 0 bases and J by 4 bases, and 4 bases separated the two germline ends. CDR3: CATSRDRNQPQHF. CDR3 nucleotides: TGTGCCACCAGCAGAGATCGGAATCAGCCCCAGCATTTT.

This clone was seen only once. This chain links TRBV5-1 with TRBJ1-2; 8 positions match TRBD1. CDR3 length equals 15 residues. Unmatched junction bases numbered 9, after V lost 4 bases and J lost 4 bases. Per germline, CDR1 SGHRS and CDR2 YFSETQ. The CDR3 spells CASSPPGQEPYGYTF. The CDR3, as DNA: TGCGCCAGCAGCCCGCCGGGACAGGAGCCCTATGGCTACACCTTC. The full variable domain, with the rest looked up from reference TRBV5-1 and TRBJ1-2, is KAGVTQTPRYLIKTRGQQVTLSCSPISGHRSVSWYQQTPGQGLQFLFEYFSETQRNKGNFPGRFSGRQFSNSRSEMNVSTLELGDSALYLCASSPPGQEPYGYTFGSGTRLTVV.

This clone was found once. The chain is built from TRBV9 and TRBJ2-3; 7 bases fit TRBD1. V trimming: 3 bases; J trimming: 3 bases; junction bases outside the gene matches: 10. Germline CDR1 and CDR2: SGDLS and YYNGEE. This CDR3 comprises 16 residues. The CDR3 nucleotides read TGTGCCAGCAGCGAACGACAGGGTATTATGACAGATACGCAGTATTTT. Its translation: CASSERQGIMTDTQYF.

The chain is built from TRBV9 and TRBJ2-2; D perhaps matches TRBD1 (5 bases). The germline V gene has CDR1 SGDLS and CDR2 YYNGEE. The CDR3 sequence is 14 residues long. Trimming removed 0 bases from V and 6 bases from J, with 9 bases in between. The CDR3 nucleotides are TGTGCCAGCAGCGTAGGTAGCAGGGCCGGGGAGCTGTTTTTT. Encoded protein: CASSVGSRAGELFF. The variable domain in full, with the rest retrieved from reference TRBV9 and TRBJ2-2, is DSGVTQTPKHLITATGQRVTLRCSPRSGDLSVYWYQQSLDQGLQFLIQYYNGEERAKGNILERFSAQQFPDLHSELNLSSLELGDSALYFCASSVGSRAGELFFGEGSRLTVL.

The chain links TRBV28 to TRBJ1-3; D is undetermined. CDR3 length: 12 amino acids. Trimming left V 5 bases short and J 7 bases short, with 9 bases between. The germline CDR1 and CDR2 sequences are MDHEN and SYDVKM. The CDR3 bases are TGTGCCAGCAGTGTAGAGTGGAACACCATATATTTT. The encoded protein is CASSVEWNTIYF.

The CDR3: CASSLLGQRDSPLHF. For the CDR3, the DNA is TGCGCCAGCAGCCTTCTTGGCCAGAGGGATTCACCCCTCCACTTT. V and J are TRBV5-1 and TRBJ1-6; D remains ambiguous. Germline V lookup: CDR1 SGHRS, CDR2 YFSETQ. This CDR3 is built from 15 residues. The V and J ends lost 4 bases and 8 bases respectively, with 16 bases between them.

V usage is TRBV5-6 and J usage is TRBJ1-5, with no clear D. The CDR3 length is 14 residues. Germline V gives CDR1 SGHDT, CDR2 YYEEEE. Trimming cost V 3 bases and J 7 bases, with 14 bases left between them. The chain's CDR3 is CASSSYGSLQPQHF. The DNA of the CDR3 is TGTGCCAGCAGCTCTTATGGGAGTTTGCAGCCCCAGCATTTT.

The V and J genes are TRBV7-9 and TRBJ2-7; D might be TRBD1 (5 bases). Germline assignment: CDR1 SEHNR and CDR2 FQNEAQ (reference sequence). Trimming stripped 3 bases from V and 4 bases from J, with 19 bases between. The CDR3 extends over 16 amino acids. The CDR3 bases are TGTGCCAGCAGCTTGACCCGGACGCCCGCAGGGTACGAGCAGTACTTC. It is translated as CASSLTRTPAGYEQYF.

This clone was picked up a small number of times. V and J are TRBV4-3 and TRBJ2-1; no clear D gene. Trimming removed 6 bases at V and 7 bases at J, with 7 bases between. This CDR3 comprises 11 residues. Germline assignment: CDR1 LGHNA and CDR2 YSLEER. The CDR3 DNA reads as TGCGCCAGCAGACACGAAAATGAGCAGTTCTTC. Amino acids: CASRHENEQFF.

In DNA form, the CDR3 reads TGTGCCAGCAGCGCCCCGGGACAGGGCACGTACGAGCAGTACTTC. It is translated as CASSAPGQGTYEQYF. The chain carries TRBV7-9 and TRBJ2-7; TRBD1 aligns across 9 bases. V lost 5 bases and J lost 4; bases outside the gene matches: 9. The CDR3 is 15 amino acids. Germline CDR1 SEHNR, CDR2 FQNEAQ (reference sequence).

This chain joins TRBV6-5 and TRBJ1-3, with 8 bases fitting TRBD1. The trim removed 3 bases at V and 0 bases at J, leaving 4 bases unmatched. Germline CDR1 MNHEY, CDR2 SVGAGI. This CDR3 contains 16 residues. DNA of the CDR3: TGTGCCAGCAGTTATTGGCAGGGGGCCTCTGGAAACACCATATATTTT. It codes for CASSYWQGASGNTIYF.

CDR3 region: CASSLRVDYGYTF. The CDR3 DNA follows: TGTGCCAGCAGTTTGAGGGTGGACTATGGCTACACCTTC. The chain employs TRBV27 and TRBJ1-2; D gene uncertain. The CDR3 contains 13 residues. V lost 3 bases to trimming and J lost 3 bases, with 8 bases between them. The V gene's germline CDR1 is MNHEY and CDR2 SMNVEV (reference sequence).

J is TRBJ2-3 and V is TRBV15, with TRBD2 as a possible D gene (7 bases). The V gene lost 1 base and the J gene lost 4 bases, with 12 bases spanning the gap. This CDR3 spans 15 amino acids. Germline V gene sequence: CDR1 LNHNV, CDR2 YYDKDF (reference sequence). The CDR3 sequence: CATSRVGGGPDTQYF. The CDR3 DNA is TGTGCCACCAGCAGAGTGGGGGGGGGCCCAGATACGCAGTATTTT.

This chain connects TRBV7-9 to TRBJ2-2; D uncertain. Deletions cut 1 base from V and 7 bases from J, with 7 bases between. Germline CDR1 and CDR2: SEHNR and FQNEAQ (reference sequence). This CDR3 spans 13 amino acids. The CDR3 protein is CASSLELDGELFF. CDR3 sequence (DNA): TGTGCCAGCAGCTTAGAACTCGACGGGGAGCTGTTTTTT.

The V and J genes are TRBV6-6 and TRBJ2-5, with a tentative D call TRBD1 (6 bases). The J call could be wrong; TRBJ2-7 is a better fit for the DNA end. The CDR3 is made up of 13 amino acids. The V gene's germline CDR1 is MNHNY and CDR2 SVGAGI (reference sequence). For the CDR3, the DNA is TGTGCCAGCAGTTACCAGACAGGCTACGAGCAGTACTTC. Amino acid sequence: CASSYQTGYEQYF.

The chain has TRBV28 and TRBJ1-2, with a tentative D call TRBD1 (6 bases). With 6 bases removed from V and 0 bases from J, the gap between germline ends came to 14 bases. CDR3 size: 15 residues. The germline V gene has CDR1 MDHEN and CDR2 SYDVKM. Here the CDR3 DNA reads TGTGCCAGCAGGGACAGCAGTTCGGCTAACTATGGCTACACCTTC. As protein: CASRDSSSANYGYTF.

The genes are TRBV5-4 and TRBJ1-1; D is perhaps TRBD1 (6 bases). Germline CDR1 reads SGHNT; CDR2 reads YYREEE (reference sequence). This CDR3 spans 17 amino acids. Trimming removed 3 bases from V and 4 bases from J, with 22 bases in between. The CDR3 reads CASSYGQNSKWGTEAFF. The CDR3 DNA reads TGTGCCAGCAGCTATGGACAGAACTCGAAGTGGGGCACTGAAGCTTTCTTT.

The chain has TRBV5-1 and TRBJ2-5; 7 nucleotides agree with TRBD1. V was clipped by 3 bases and J by 9 bases; unmatched bases: 5. The germline gives CDR1 SGHRS, CDR2 YFSETQ. The CDR3 consists of 12 residues. The CDR3 protein is CASSSDREAQYF. CDR3 in DNA: TGCGCCAGCAGCTCTGACAGGGAAGCCCAGTACTTC. Combining the CDR3 with reference TRBV5-1 and TRBJ2-5 gives the whole variable domain KAGVTQTPRYLIKTRGQQVTLSCSPISGHRSVSWYQQTPGQGLQFLFEYFSETQRNKGNFPGRFSGRQFSNSRSEMNVSTLELGDSALYLCASSSDREAQYFGPGTRLLVL.

This rearrangement joins TRBV6-4 to TRBJ2-2; 8 nucleotides line up with TRBD2. The germline V gene encodes CDR1 MRHNA and CDR2 SNTAGT. This CDR3 has 13 residues. V lost 6 bases to trimming and J lost 3 bases; unmatched junction nucleotides: 0. In nucleotides, the CDR3 is TGTGCCAGCAGCGGGGGGGACACCGGGGAGCTGTTTTTT. Its translation: CASSGGDTGELFF.